The 22 T cell receptor beta chains presented below share a single source sample, sequenced in a study of cytotoxic CD8 clonotypes in ibrutinib-treated CLL (dated by TCRdb to about 2021). Per the publication, the time point label means: 20 to 25 months on ibrutinib. Receptors were amplified or captured by the immunoSEQ multiplex PCR assay. In TCRdb, the immuneACCESS table is reduced to in-frame sequences with V and J assigned. These tables do not hold every clone; where another copy was compared, an unresolved V gene accounts for under half, and the others remain unexplained. This sample has hundreds of thousands of clones in its table, and 60% to 75% of those were observed once. The ten biggest clones cover just over 15% of the sample. Here the sequenced sample was PBMCs, taken after 24 months of ibrutinib treatment. The receptors were sampled from a human donor with chronic lymphocytic leukemia.

V is TRBV6-5 and J is TRBJ2-5; possibly TRBD1 for D (7 bases). V was pared by 0 bases and J by 14 bases, with 13 bases between. The length of the CDR3 is 12 residues. Germline lookup yields CDR1 MNHEY and CDR2 SVGAGI. The CDR3 coding sequence is TGTGCCAGCAGTTACTCAGGCGGGACAGATTACTTC. It codes for CASSYSGGTDYF.

This chain joins TRBV11-3 and TRBJ2-3; 11 bases map to TRBD2. The CDR3 has 16 residues. The junction had 4 bases not matched to a gene; V was cut back by 5 bases and J by 0 bases. The germline gives CDR1 SGHNT, CDR2 YENEEA. The CDR3, as DNA: TGTGCCAGCAGCGCCCGGACTAGCGGGAGCACAGATACGCAGTATTTT. Residues: CASSARTSGSTDTQYF.

This clone was seen only a few times. The CDR3 protein is CASSSTTAMNTEAFF. CDR3 sequence (DNA): TGTGCCAGCAGCTCCACGACAGCAATGAACACTGAAGCTTTCTTT. V and J are TRBV28 and TRBJ1-1, with D tentatively TRBD1 (5 bases). Per germline, CDR1 MDHEN and CDR2 SYDVKM. The CDR3 runs 15 residues. V gave up 6 bases and J gave up 0 bases, with 14 bases separating them.

The rearrangement uses TRBV7-9 and TRBJ2-7; D may match TRBD1 or TRBD2 (5 bases each). Germline loops: CDR1 SEHNR, CDR2 FQNEAQ (reference sequence). The CDR3 totals 13 residues. Between the trimmed V and J ends, which lost 5 bases and 12 bases, there was a span of 20 bases. The CDR3 bases are TGTGCCAGCAGCCCCCACGGGACGGCCCCTCCGTACTTC. It translates to CASSPHGTAPPYF.

This clone was seen a handful of times. The V and J genes are TRBV11-2 and TRBJ2-7; D remains unclear. Germline V gene lookup returns CDR1 SGHAT and CDR2 FQNNGV. The CDR3 totals 13 residues. V was trimmed by 1 base and J by 0 bases, leaving 4 bases between them. CDR3 region: CASSLVPSYEQYF. CDR3 bases: TGTGCCAGCAGCTTAGTACCCTCCTACGAGCAGTACTTC. The whole variable domain, remainder taken from reference TRBV11-2 and TRBJ2-7, is EAGVAQSPRYKIIEKRQSVAFWCNPISGHATLYWYQQILGQGPKLLIQFQNNGVVDDSQLPKDRFSAERLKGVDSTLKIQPAKLEDSAVYLCASSLVPSYEQYFGPGTRLTVT.

This clone was seen only a few times. The chain recombines TRBV28 with TRBJ1-2; maybe TRBD1 (5 bases). This CDR3 region has 15 residues. V lost 5 bases and J 0 bases, leaving 13 bases between the germline ends. Looked up from germline, CDR1 is MDHEN and CDR2 is SYDVKM. This CDR3 is CASSTGGGPNYGYTF. CDR3 bases: TGTGCCAGCAGTACCGGTGGGGGACCTAACTATGGCTACACCTTC.

The chain couples TRBV9 to TRBJ2-7, with D hard to call. This CDR3 is built from 15 residues. V was shortened by 4 bases and J by 4 bases, with 18 bases between the two germline ends. CDR1 is SGDLS and CDR2 is YYNGEE in the germline V gene. For the CDR3, the DNA is TGTGCCAGCAGCCCCGCTTCGGTTCTTGGGTACGAGCAGTACTTC. Amino acids: CASSPASVLGYEQYF.

On this clone: With a much larger clone just one base away, this may be a read error. Other DNA variants within this sample encode the same CDR3. This sequence joins TRBV28 and TRBJ2-7; weak D call: TRBD1 (5 bases). Between the trimmed V and J ends, which lost 3 bases and 3 bases, there was a span of 6 bases. Germline values: CDR1 MDHEN, CDR2 SYDVKM. The CDR3 totals 12 residues. The CDR3 protein is CASSFRDYEQYF. Written as DNA, the CDR3 is TGTGCCAGCAGTTTCAGGGACTACGAGCAGTACTTC.

This rearrangement joins TRBV5-5 to TRBJ2-5; D remains ambiguous. V was cut by 5 bases and J by 1 base, with 9 bases left in between. The CDR3 runs to 13 residues. Germline values: CDR1 SGHKS, CDR2 YYEKEE (reference sequence). The CDR3 DNA reads TGTGCCAGCAGGCCGGGCATCCAAGAGACCCAGTACTTC. Protein product: CASRPGIQETQYF.

The chain joins TRBV5-1 to TRBJ2-6; no clear D. V was shortened by 0 bases and J by 1 base, with 5 bases between the two germline ends. This CDR3 has 15 residues. The V gene's germline CDR1 is SGHRS and CDR2 YFSETQ. DNA of the CDR3: TGCGCCAGCAGCTTGGACAGTTCTGGGGCCAACGTCCTGACTTTC. Encoded protein: CASSLDSSGANVLTF.

This sequence joins TRBV29-1 and TRBJ2-1, with 8 bases lining up with TRBD2. Trimming at V came to 5 bases and at J to 7 bases, leaving 10 bases not matched to a gene. The CDR3 is 14 amino acids. Looked up from germline, CDR1 is SQVTM and CDR2 is ANQGSEA. The CDR3 coding sequence is TGCAGCGTTTTTCGTTCCGGGAGGGTGAATGAGCAGTTCTTC. This translates into CSVFRSGRVNEQFF.

This clone was seen just once. The chain's CDR3 is CASSYSLGRAFF. The CDR3 coding sequence is TGTGCCAGCAGTTACTCGCTGGGAAGAGCTTTCTTT. The rearrangement uses TRBV6-5 and TRBJ1-1; D remains ambiguous. The germline V gene has CDR1 MNHEY and CDR2 SVGAGI. CDR3 length equals 12 residues. V gave up 0 bases and J gave up 10 bases, with 9 bases separating them.

This clone has more than one count but fewer than ten. The chain employs TRBV30 and TRBJ2-1; 11 positions agree with TRBD2. This CDR3 comprises 14 residues. V was pared by 5 bases and J by 9 bases, with 9 bases of the junction left unmatched. CDR1 and CDR2 (germline): GTSNPN, SVGIG (reference sequence). The CDR3 bases are TGTGCCTGGTTAGCGGGAGGGTTCGGGAGTGAGCAGTTCTTC. Its protein product is CAWLAGGFGSEQFF. The full variable domain, rest sourced from reference TRBV30 and TRBJ2-1, is SQTIHQWPATLVQPVGSPLSLECTVEGTSNPNLYWYRQAAGRGLQLLFYSVGIGQISSEVPQNLSASRPQDRQFILSSKKLLLSDSGFYLCAWLAGGFGSEQFFGPGTRLTVL.

CDR3 amino acids: CAWSAATGTRGYTF. The CDR3 region has the DNA TGTGCCTGGAGTGCCGCGACAGGGACGAGAGGCTACACCTTC. V gene TRBV30 combines with J gene TRBJ1-2, with 7 bases aligning to TRBD1. J gave up 8 bases and V 1 base, and 10 bases lay outside the gene matches. The germline V gene has CDR1 GTSNPN and CDR2 SVGIG (reference sequence). CDR3 length: 14 amino acids.

This chain links TRBV29-1 with TRBJ1-1; 11 bases match TRBD1. Germline CDR1 reads SQVTM; CDR2 reads ANQGSEA. The CDR3 has 13 amino acids. V shed 7 bases, J shed 4 bases, and the junction held 5 bases outside the gene matches. CDR3 region: CSASGTGGTEAFF. The CDR3 coding sequence is TGCAGCGCCTCCGGGACAGGGGGCACTGAAGCTTTCTTT.

CDR3 protein: CAMSKIGTDTQYF. In DNA, the CDR3 is TGTGCCATGTCTAAGATTGGCACAGATACGCAGTATTTT. This sequence joins TRBV2 and TRBJ2-3; D gene ambiguous. CDR1 and CDR2 (germline): SNHLY, FYNNEI. This CDR3 region has 13 residues. Trimming removed 10 bases at V and 1 base at J, with 12 bases between.

The chain links TRBV5-1 to TRBJ2-2; a possible D gene is TRBD1 (6 bases). This CDR3 contains 16 residues. Germline lookup yields CDR1 SGHRS and CDR2 YFSETQ. V was cut by 0 bases and J by 1 base, with 10 bases left in between. The CDR3 here is CASSLVGTRNTGELFF. CDR3 nucleotide sequence: TGCGCCAGCAGCTTGGTCGGGACAAGGAACACCGGGGAGCTGTTTTTT.

The chain carries TRBV6-5 and TRBJ1-5, with TRBD1 as a possible D gene (6 bases). From germline, CDR1 is MNHEY and CDR2 SVGAGI. Trimming stripped 8 bases from V and 6 bases from J, with 14 bases between. The CDR3 loop spans 13 amino acids. The CDR3 DNA reads as TGTGCCAGCGGTCGGGGGGCTCGTCAGCCCCAGCATTTT. This translates into CASGRGARQPQHF.

There are a few counts of this clone. The chain couples TRBV28 to TRBJ2-5, with D perhaps TRBD1 (6 bases). The CDR3 contains 15 residues. The germline V gene has CDR1 MDHEN and CDR2 SYDVKM. Trimming shortened V by 6 bases and J by 6 bases, and 20 bases separated the two germline ends. CDR3 region: CASRPGRTGDKTQYF. For the CDR3, the DNA is TGTGCCAGCAGACCAGGACGGACCGGGGACAAGACCCAGTACTTC. Combining the CDR3 with reference TRBV28 and TRBJ2-5 gives the whole variable domain DVKVTQSSRYLVKRTGEKVFLECVQDMDHENMFWYRQDPGLGLRLIYFSYDVKMKEKGDIPEGYSVSREKKERFSLILESASTNQTSMYLCASRPGRTGDKTQYFGPGTRLLVL.

This clone was seen a few times. V gene TRBV27 combines with J gene TRBJ2-5; 7 positions agree with TRBD1. J gave up 2 bases and V 2 bases, and 8 bases lay outside the gene matches. Germline-derived CDR1 and CDR2 are MNHEY and SMNVEV (reference sequence). The length of the CDR3 is 16 residues. The CDR3 region is CASSLRGTVLQETQYF. CDR3 in DNA: TGTGCCAGCAGTTTAAGAGGGACAGTCCTACAAGAGACCCAGTACTTC.

The CDR3 reads CASSQGWNQPQHF. The CDR3 DNA sequence: TGTGCCAGCAGTCAGGGTTGGAATCAGCCCCAGCATTTT. The V gene is TRBV6-5, the J gene TRBJ1-5; a possible D gene is TRBD1 (5 bases). Germline V lookup: CDR1 MNHEY, CDR2 SVGAGI. V gave up 5 bases and J gave up 4 bases, with 9 bases separating them. CDR3 length equals 13 residues.

The chain links TRBV6-5 to TRBJ1-2, with D possibly TRBD1 on 5 matching bases. Germline CDR1 is MNHEY and CDR2 is SVGAGI. The CDR3 spans 13 residues. Deletions cut 0 bases from V and 7 bases from J, with 9 bases between. Written as DNA, the CDR3 is TGTGCCAGCAGTTACTCGTGGGGGACTGGCTACACCTTC. Translating it yields CASSYSWGTGYTF.